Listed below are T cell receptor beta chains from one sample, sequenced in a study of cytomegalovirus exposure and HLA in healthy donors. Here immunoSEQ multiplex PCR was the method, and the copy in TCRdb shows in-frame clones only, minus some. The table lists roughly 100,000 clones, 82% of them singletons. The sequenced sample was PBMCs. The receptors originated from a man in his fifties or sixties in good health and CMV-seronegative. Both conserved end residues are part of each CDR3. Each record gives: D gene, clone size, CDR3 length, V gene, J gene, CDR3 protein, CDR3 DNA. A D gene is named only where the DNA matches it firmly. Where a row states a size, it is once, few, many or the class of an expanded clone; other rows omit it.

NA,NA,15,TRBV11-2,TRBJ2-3,CASSLVGGASDTQYF,TGTGCCAGCAGCTTAGTAGGGGGAGCCTCGGATACGCAGTATTTT
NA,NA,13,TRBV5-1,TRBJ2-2,CASSPSGTGELFF,TGCGCCAGCAGCCCTTCGGGGACCGGGGAGCTGTTTTTT
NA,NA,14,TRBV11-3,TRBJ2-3,CASSLSGESDTQYF,TGTGCCAGCAGCTTATCCGGGGAGTCCGATACGCAGTATTTT
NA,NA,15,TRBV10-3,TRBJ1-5,CAISESDGGNQPQHF,TGTGCCATCAGTGAGTCCGACGGGGGCAATCAGCCCCAGCATTTT
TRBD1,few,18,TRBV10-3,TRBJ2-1,CAISEGFDRDRESNEQFF,TGTGCCATCAGTGAGGGTTTCGACCGGGACAGGGAATCCAATGAGCAGTTCTTC
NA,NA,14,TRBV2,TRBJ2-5,CASSLGQTQETQYF,TGTGCCAGCAGCCTCGGACAAACGCAAGAGACCCAGTACTTC
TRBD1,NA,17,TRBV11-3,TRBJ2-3,CASSSFSGDRGINTQYF,TGTGCCAGCAGCTCTTTTTCGGGGGACAGGGGAATTAATACGCAGTATTTT
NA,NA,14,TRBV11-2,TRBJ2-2,CASSLELEAGELFF,TGTGCCAGCAGCTTAGAGTTGGAGGCTGGGGAGCTGTTTTTT
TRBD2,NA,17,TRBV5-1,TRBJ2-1,CASSSRLAGALYNEQFF,TGCGCCAGCAGCTCCAGACTAGCGGGAGCCCTTTACAATGAGCAGTTCTTC
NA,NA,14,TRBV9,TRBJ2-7,CASSVGLGDYEQYF,TGTGCCAGCAGCGTAGGCCTCGGGGACTACGAGCAGTACTTC
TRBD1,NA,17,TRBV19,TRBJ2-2,CATLPDRGRIKTGELFF,TGTGCCACCCTGCCGGACAGGGGGCGAATTAAGACCGGGGAGCTGTTTTTT
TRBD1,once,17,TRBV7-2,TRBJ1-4,CASSLVPLGTGAEKLFF,TGTGCCAGCAGCTTGGTCCCCCTCGGGACAGGGGCGGAAAAACTGTTTTTT
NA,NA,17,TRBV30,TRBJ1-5,CAWSVQSGFSSNQPQHF,TGTGCCTGGAGTGTACAGTCAGGGTTCTCTAGCAATCAGCCCCAGCATTTT
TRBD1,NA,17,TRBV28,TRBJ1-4,CASSPPGQGVYGEKLFF,TGTGCCAGCAGTCCTCCGGGACAGGGGGTTTATGGTGAAAAACTGTTTTTT
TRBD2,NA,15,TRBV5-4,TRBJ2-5,CASSSPRGRGETQYF,TGTGCCAGCAGCTCCCCCCGAGGGAGGGGAGAGACCCAGTACTTC
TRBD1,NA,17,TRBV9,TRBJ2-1,CASSATLTGQGYNEQFF,TGTGCCAGCAGCGCTACTTTAACGGGACAGGGCTACAATGAGCAGTTCTTC
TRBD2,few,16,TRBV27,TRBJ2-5,CASTGTSGSSWETQYF,TGTGCCTCCACTGGGACTAGCGGAAGTTCGTGGGAGACCCAGTACTTC
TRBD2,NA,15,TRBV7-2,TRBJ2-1,CASSTAGGPHNEQFF,TGTGCCAGCAGCACAGCGGGAGGGCCTCACAATGAGCAGTTCTTC
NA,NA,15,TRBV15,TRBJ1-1,CATSRDYGGRTEAFF,TGTGCCACCAGCAGAGATTACGGGGGGCGGACTGAAGCTTTCTTT
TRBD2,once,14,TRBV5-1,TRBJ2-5,CASSLLAVQETQYF,TGCGCCAGCAGCTTGCTAGCGGTCCAAGAGACCCAGTACTTC
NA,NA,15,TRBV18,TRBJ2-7,CASSPTGVLPYEQYF,TGTGCCAGCTCACCAACGGGTGTCCTCCCCTACGAGCAGTACTTC
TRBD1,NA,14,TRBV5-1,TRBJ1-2,CASSLGDRSYGYTF,TGCGCCAGCAGCTTGGGGGACAGGAGCTATGGCTACACCTTC
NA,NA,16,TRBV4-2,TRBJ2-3,CASSQVGRDKGDTQYF,TGTGCCAGCAGCCAAGTGGGGCGGGATAAGGGAGATACGCAGTATTTT
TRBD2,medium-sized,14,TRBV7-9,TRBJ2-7,CASSLEGTTPEQYF,TGTGCCAGCAGCTTAGAAGGGACTACTCCCGAGCAGTACTTC
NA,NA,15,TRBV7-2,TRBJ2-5,CASSQFQGPQEAQYF,TGTGCCAGCAGCCAATTCCAAGGCCCCCAAGAGGCCCAGTACTTC
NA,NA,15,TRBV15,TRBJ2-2,CATSRDSVKTGELFF,TGTGCCACCAGCAGAGATTCGGTGAAAACCGGGGAGCTGTTTTTT
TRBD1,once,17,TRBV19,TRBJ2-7,CASSIDLRDRGRDEQYF,TGTGCCAGTAGTATAGACCTCCGGGACAGGGGGCGCGACGAGCAGTACTTC
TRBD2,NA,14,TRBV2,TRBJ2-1,CASRGLAGVVEEFF,TGTGCCAGCAGGGGACTAGCGGGAGTAGTCGAGGAGTTCTTC
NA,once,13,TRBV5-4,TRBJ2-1,CASSFDERNEQFF,TGTGCCAGCAGCTTTGACGAGAGGAATGAGCAGTTCTTC
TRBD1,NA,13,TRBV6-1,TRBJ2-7,CASRFRQGYEQYF,TGTGCCAGCAGATTCAGACAGGGCTACGAGCAGTACTTC
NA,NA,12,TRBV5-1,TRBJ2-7,CASSLRQYEQYF,TGCGCCAGCAGCCTTAGACAGTACGAGCAGTACTTC
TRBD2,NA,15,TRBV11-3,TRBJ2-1,CASSPGSGEYNEQFF,TGTGCCAGCAGTCCTGGGAGCGGGGAATACAATGAGCAGTTCTTC
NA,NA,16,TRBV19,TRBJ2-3,CASQSSSRAGTDTQYF,TGTGCCAGTCAGTCCTCATCCCGAGCGGGTACAGATACGCAGTATTTT
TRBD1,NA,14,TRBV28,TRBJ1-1,CASYAGTVNTEAFF,TGTGCCAGTTACGCCGGGACAGTTAACACTGAAGCTTTCTTT
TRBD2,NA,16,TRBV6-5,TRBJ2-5,CASSYGRENVIKTQYF,TGTGCCAGCAGTTACGGGCGGGAGAACGTAATAAAGACCCAGTACTTC
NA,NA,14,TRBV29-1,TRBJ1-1,CSVEDLGSYTEAFF,TGCAGCGTTGAAGATCTAGGGAGCTACACTGAAGCTTTCTTT
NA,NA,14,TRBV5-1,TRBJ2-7,CASSLAGRSYEQYF,TGCGCCAGCAGCTTAGCAGGGCGAAGCTACGAGCAGTACTTC
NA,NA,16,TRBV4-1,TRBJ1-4,CASSESNRVLGEKLFF,TGCGCCAGCAGCGAATCTAACAGGGTGCTAGGTGAAAAACTGTTTTTT
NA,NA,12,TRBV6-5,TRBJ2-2,CASSPYTGELFF,TGTGCCAGCAGTCCTTACACCGGGGAGCTGTTTTTT
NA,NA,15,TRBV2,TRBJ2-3,CASSRRGSSTDTQYF,TGTGCCAGCAGTAGGCGGGGATCTAGCACAGATACGCAGTATTTT
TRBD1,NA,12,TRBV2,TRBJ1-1,CASSERAGGAFF,TGTGCCAGCAGTGAAAGGGCAGGGGGAGCTTTCTTT
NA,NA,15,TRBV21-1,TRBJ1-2,CASSKAGSFNYGYTF,TGTGCCAGCAGCAAGGCGGGCAGCTTTAACTATGGCTACACCTTC
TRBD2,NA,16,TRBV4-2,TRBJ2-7,CASSSGGLAGDYEQYF,TGTGCCAGCAGCTCCGGGGGGCTAGCGGGAGACTACGAGCAGTACTTC
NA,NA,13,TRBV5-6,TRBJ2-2,CASREEGTGELFF,TGTGCCAGCAGGGAGGAGGGTACCGGGGAGCTGTTTTTT
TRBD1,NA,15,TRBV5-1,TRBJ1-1,CASSWGTGANTEAFF,TGCGCCAGCAGCTGGGGGACAGGGGCAAACACTGAAGCTTTCTTT
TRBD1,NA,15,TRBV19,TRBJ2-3,CASKDRGSYTDTQYF,TGTGCCAGTAAGGACAGGGGGAGCTACACAGATACGCAGTATTTT
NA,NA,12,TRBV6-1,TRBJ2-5,CASSGTKETQYF,TGTGCCAGCAGCGGGACAAAAGAGACCCAGTACTTC
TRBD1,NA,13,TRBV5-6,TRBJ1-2,CASSLTGVEGYTF,TGTGCCAGCAGCTTGACAGGGGTTGAAGGCTACACCTTC
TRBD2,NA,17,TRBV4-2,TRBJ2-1,CASSQEMAGGLWDEQFF,TGTGCCAGCAGCCAAGAGATGGCGGGAGGGCTATGGGATGAGCAGTTCTTC
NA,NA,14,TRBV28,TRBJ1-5,CASSFTGNNQPQHF,TGTGCCAGCAGTTTCACAGGGAACAATCAGCCCCAGCATTTT